One and the same sample provided the 20 T cell receptor beta chains below, sequenced in a study of response to subunit inactivated influenza vaccine. TCRdb independently ran MiXCR on the RT-PCR reads; one entry per CDR3 protein. Of roughly 700,000 distinct CDR3 sequences in the sample, approximately 14% were seen once. Source: PBMCs from blood, taken about 13 days after vaccination. Receptors originate from a man aged 50 to 59 who received an inactivated influenza vaccine.

This clonotype has more than one count but fewer than ten. The J gene is TRBJ2-1, the V gene TRBV29-1, with D possibly matching TRBD1 (6 bases). The V end lost 6 bases, the J end lost 8 bases, and 17 bases lay between the germline ends. The length of the CDR3 is 13 residues. The germline V gene encodes CDR1 SQVTM and CDR2 ANQGSEA. As DNA, the CDR3 is TGCAGCGTCCGGGACACGACCAGGGATGAGCAGTTCTTC. It translates to CSVRDTTRDEQFF.

The gene calls are TRBV5-1 and TRBJ2-2; 7 bases agree with TRBD1. The CDR3 runs to 16 residues. Germline CDR1 SGHRS, CDR2 YFSETQ. After removal of 3 bases from V and 4 bases from J, the junction contained 9 bases not matched to a gene. In nucleotides, the CDR3 is TGCGCCAGCAGCTGGATCGGGACAGCGCTCACCGGGGAGCTGTTTTTT. This codes for CASSWIGTALTGELFF.

This clonotype was detected a few times. The gene calls are TRBV7-9 and TRBJ2-5; D perhaps matches TRBD1 (6 bases). CDR1 is SEHNR and CDR2 is FQNEAQ in the germline V gene (reference sequence). The CDR3 sequence is 14 residues long. The V end was cut by 4 bases, the J end by 3 bases, with 12 bases between. The CDR3 spells CASSSRQVKETQYF. CDR3 nucleotide sequence: TGTGCCAGCAGCTCCCGACAGGTTAAAGAGACCCAGTACTTC.

This clonotype was detected ten times or more. This chain connects TRBV11-1 to TRBJ1-6, with 8 bases fitting TRBD1. V lost 5 bases to trimming and J lost 7 bases; unmatched junction nucleotides: 16. The germline V gene has CDR1 SGHAT and CDR2 FQDESV (reference sequence). The CDR3 runs to 18 residues. The CDR3 nucleotides read TGTGCCAGCAGCACCACCCTAGGGGGACAGGCGGGGAATTCACCCCTCCACTTT. This gives the protein CASSTTLGGQAGNSPLHF.

As for this clonotype: The conserved phenylalanine or tryptophan normally closing the CDR3 is absent here, so this likely arose from a read error. The J gene is TRBJ2-3, the V gene TRBV5-6; D ambiguous. CDR1 is SGHDT and CDR2 is YYEEEE in the germline V gene. The CDR3 consists of 15 residues. V lost 0 bases and J 6 bases, leaving 14 bases between the germline ends. The CDR3 protein is CASSLALLSGDTQYL. The CDR3, as DNA: TGTGCCAGCAGCTTGGCCTTGCTCTCTGGGGATACGCAGTATTTA.

The rearrangement uses TRBV7-6 and TRBJ2-3; tentative D call: TRBD2 (5 bases). Germline V gives CDR1 SGHVS, CDR2 FNYEAQ. The CDR3 covers 13 residues. The V end was cut by 7 bases, the J end by 4 bases, with 12 bases between. The CDR3 loop is CASTRSGPDTQYF. For the CDR3, the DNA is TGTGCCAGCACTAGAAGCGGTCCAGATACGCAGTATTTT.

The chain has TRBV5-1 and TRBJ2-7; maybe TRBD1 (7 bases). CDR3 length equals 14 residues. Germline V gene lookup returns CDR1 SGHRS and CDR2 YFSETQ. Trimming shortened V by 3 bases and J by 2 bases, and 12 bases separated the two germline ends. The CDR3 here is CASSSQGGTYEQYF. CDR3 DNA sequence: TGCGCCAGCAGCTCCCAGGGGGGAACCTACGAGCAGTACTTC.

V is TRBV3-1 and J is TRBJ2-1; D might be TRBD2 (5 bases). Trimming cost V 0 bases and J 11 bases, with 14 bases left between them. Germline loops: CDR1 LGHDT, CDR2 YNNKEL (reference sequence). This CDR3 is 14 amino acids long. The CDR3 loop reads CASSQELRERQQFF. DNA of the CDR3: TGTGCCAGCAGCCAAGAATTAAGGGAGCGTCAGCAGTTCTTC.

Concerning this clonotype itself: One end of the junction does not line up with germline, which may come from a read error. The rearrangement joins TRBV27 to TRBJ1-1, with 7 bases fitting TRBD1. Germline V gene data show CDR1 as MNHEY and CDR2 as SMNVEV (reference sequence). The CDR3 spans 15 residues. CDR3 sequence (DNA): TGTGCCAGCAGTATATCCGGGACAGTGAACACTGAAGCTTTCTTT. As protein: CASSISGTVNTEAFF.

The chain links TRBV6-2 or TRBV6-3 to TRBJ1-1; perhaps TRBD1 as D (5 bases). The germline V and J ends were trimmed by 4 bases and 4 bases, with 13 bases remaining between them. The CDR3 is made up of 14 amino acids. The V gene's germline CDR1 is MNHEY and CDR2 SVGEGT. CDR3 in DNA: TGTGCCAGCAGTTCCCAGGGACTTGTCACTGAAGCTTTCTTT. Encoded protein: CASSSQGLVTEAFF.

The CDR3 coding sequence is TGCAGTGCCTACCCGCTGGACAGTTTACTCAGCTCTGGAAACACCATATATTTT. Encoded protein: CSAYPLDSLLSSGNTIYF. This chain links TRBV20-1 with TRBJ1-3; D might be TRBD1 (6 bases). This CDR3 is built from 18 residues. Germline V CDR1 and CDR2: DFQATT, SNEGSKA (reference sequence). The germline V and J ends were trimmed by 6 bases and 0 bases, with 24 bases remaining between them.

The sample holds a few counts of this clonotype. The chain couples TRBV6-2 or TRBV6-3 to TRBJ1-2; unclear D gene. The germline gives CDR1 MNHEY, CDR2 SVGEGT. Trimming left V 4 bases short and J 5 bases short, with 11 bases between. This CDR3 has 13 residues. The CDR3 DNA reads TGTGCCAGCAGTTCTCTCCGGCCTTATGGCTACACCTTC. Translating it yields CASSSLRPYGYTF.

The J gene is TRBJ2-7, the V gene TRBV7-8, with TRBD2 matching over 7 bases. This CDR3 has 13 amino acids. CDR1 and CDR2 (germline): SGHVS, FQNEAQ. The V and J ends lost 1 base and 7 bases, in that order; junction bases with no gene match: 4. CDR3 DNA sequence: TGTGCCAGCAGCTTAGGAGAGCGGGGAGAGCAGTACTTC. Its protein is CASSLGERGEQYF. The full variable domain, with the rest looked up from reference TRBV7-8 and TRBJ2-7, is GAGVSQSPRYKVAKRGQDVALRCDPISGHVSLFWYQQALGQGPEFLTYFQNEAQLDKSGLPSDRFFAERPEGSVSTLKIQRTQQEDSAVYLCASSLGERGEQYFGPGTRLTVT.

This clonotype occurred a few times. For the CDR3, the DNA is TGCAGCGTGGGACAGATCCAAGAGACCCAGTACTTC. Its translation is CSVGQIQETQYF. The chain employs TRBV29-1 and TRBJ2-5, with 7 bases that match TRBD1. Germline V gives CDR1 SQVTM, CDR2 ANQGSEA. Losses at the gene ends were 6 bases for V and 1 base for J; bases not matched to a gene: 2. The CDR3 has 12 residues.

This clonotype was counted a few times. This sequence joins TRBV2 and TRBJ2-2; perhaps D is TRBD1 or TRBD2 (5 bases each). This CDR3 spans 13 amino acids. Between the trimmed V and J ends, which lost 7 bases and 6 bases, there was a span of 12 bases. Germline V gives CDR1 SNHLY, CDR2 FYNNEI. The chain's CDR3 is CASNSGQAGELFF. Here the CDR3 DNA reads TGTGCCAGCAACTCGGGGCAGGCCGGGGAGCTGTTTTTT. The variable domain in full, with the rest retrieved from reference TRBV2 and TRBJ2-2, is EPEVTQTPSHQVTQMGQEVILRCVPISNHLYFYWYRQILGQKVEFLVSFYNNEISEKSEIFDDQFSVERPDGSNFTLKIRSTKLEDSAMYFCASNSGQAGELFFGEGSRLTVL.

The chain employs TRBV7-9 and TRBJ2-3; D is unclear. CDR3 length: 16 amino acids. The germline gives CDR1 SEHNR, CDR2 FQNEAQ (reference sequence). V lost 2 bases, J lost 1 base, and 13 bases lay in between. The DNA for the CDR3 is TGTGCCAGCAGCTTATACCAAACTGGGGGCACAGATACGCAGTATTTT. Translation gives CASSLYQTGGTDTQYF. The complete variable domain, with remaining parts taken from reference TRBV7-9 and TRBJ2-3, reads DTGVSQNPRHKITKRGQNVTFRCDPISEHNRLYWYRQTLGQGPEFLTYFQNEAQLEKSRLLSDRFSAERPKGSFSTLEIQRTEQGDSAMYLCASSLYQTGGTDTQYFGPGTRLTVL.

The chain couples TRBV7-2 to TRBJ2-7; 7 bases fit TRBD1. Unmatched junction bases numbered 5, after V lost 6 bases and J lost 3 bases. The CDR3 runs to 13 residues. CDR1 SGHTA and CDR2 FQGNSA come from the germline V gene. The CDR3 spells CASSRTGDYEQYF. The CDR3 region has the DNA TGTGCCAGCAGTCGAACAGGGGACTACGAGCAGTACTTC.

Regarding this clonotype: A much more abundant neighbour one base away suggests this may be a read error. The chain links TRBV20-1 to TRBJ2-1, with TRBD2 matching over 10 bases. The length of the CDR3 is 15 residues. Germline CDR1 and CDR2: DFQATT and SNEGSKA (reference sequence). The CDR3 reads CRATTLSGGANEQFF. The CDR3 nucleotides read TGCCGTGCCACCACTCTAAGCGGGGGGGCGAATGAGCAGTTCTTC.

The table lists this clonotype with a few counts. The chain uses TRBV4-3 and TRBJ2-4; D ambiguous. V gave up 2 bases and J gave up 5 bases, with 7 bases separating them. Per the germline V gene, CDR1 is LGHNA and CDR2 is YSLEER. The CDR3 is 13 amino acids. The CDR3 is CASSQLGENIQYF. CDR3 in DNA: TGCGCCAGCAGCCAACTCGGCGAAAACATTCAGTACTTC.

This chain uses TRBV29-1 with TRBJ2-5; D ambiguous. V was shortened by 1 base and J by 1 base, with 7 bases between the two germline ends. Germline CDR1 reads SQVTM; CDR2 reads ANQGSEA. This CDR3 region has 13 residues. The DNA of the CDR3 is TGCAGCGTTGAAGGGCAGACCCAAGAGACCCAGTACTTC. The encoded protein is CSVEGQTQETQYF.